What follows is one TCR beta chain and its context. What it binds is unknown. PCR used 60 Vbeta primers and 13 Jbeta primers. TCRdb keeps only in-frame clones here, not all; method: immunoSEQ multiplex PCR. The table includes some 93,000 clones, approximately 80% detected once. CDR1 and CDR2 (germline): SGDLS, YYNGEE. This CDR3 has 15 amino acids. Deletions cut 0 bases from V and 0 bases from J, with 10 bases between. This sample is drawn from a study of cytomegalovirus exposure and HLA in healthy donors. Study findings and constraints: In an earlier analysis, most TCR beta V segments were productive about 87% or about 30% of the time. TCR beta chains associated with HLA were, in a later analysis, more clonally expanded than equally common others. While the bulk of TCR sequences proved rare, some public TCRs turned up in many donors.

The sample comprised PBMCs. The chain combines TRBV9 with TRBJ2-7, with D possibly being TRBD1 (6 bases). This receptor was taken from a man in his fifties in good health and CMV-seronegative. The CDR3 coding sequence is TGTGCCAGCAGCGTAGCTTCAGGGGTCTCCTACGAGCAGTACTTC. Translation gives CASSVASGVSYEQYF.